A selection of T cell receptor beta chains follows, all from one sample in a study of T-cell memory formation after mild COVID-19. TCRdb redid the calling of the 5' RACE reads with MiXCR, one entry per CDR3 protein. The sample shows about 320,000 distinct CDR3 sequences, roughly an eighth of them seen only once. The sequencing sample was made of PBMCs or a T cell subset sorted from them (not recorded which). The receptors derive from a man aged 18 to 29 who had mild COVID-19 (a few samples of this study predate the infection). Cell type and time point are not known. CDR3s include the opening cysteine and the closing phenylalanine or tryptophan. Each record gives: J gene, clone size, D gene, V gene, CDR3 protein, CDR3 DNA. D genes are given only for firm matches. Only part of the rows carry a size: once, few, many, or a class if the clone is expanded.

J gene: TRBJ2-3; clone size: -; D gene: -; V gene: TRBV5-1; CDR3 protein: CASRSSDGTLFGPDTQYF; CDR3 DNA: TGCGCCAGCAGGTCTTCTGACGGAACCCTTTTCGGTCCAGATACGCAGTATTTT
J gene: TRBJ2-5; clone size: many; D gene: -; V gene: TRBV20-1; CDR3 protein: CSARDYETQYF; CDR3 DNA: TGCAGTGCTAGAGATTATGAGACCCAGTACTTC
J gene: TRBJ1-4; clone size: few; D gene: -; V gene: TRBV7-9; CDR3 protein: CASSLFNEKLFF; CDR3 DNA: TGTGCCAGCAGTCTCTTTAATGAAAAACTGTTTTTT
J gene: TRBJ2-7; clone size: -; D gene: -; V gene: TRBV11-2; CDR3 protein: CASSFNRGRASYEQYF; CDR3 DNA: TGTGCCAGCAGTTTCAACCGGGGAAGAGCTTCCTACGAGCAGTACTTC
J gene: TRBJ1-5; clone size: -; D gene: -; V gene: TRBV12-3/TRBV12-4; CDR3 protein: CASSFGTSNQPQHF; CDR3 DNA: TGTGCCAGCAGTTTCGGGACGTCTAATCAGCCCCAGCATTTT
J gene: TRBJ1-5; clone size: many; D gene: -; V gene: TRBV7-2; CDR3 protein: CASSLFAVPNQPQHF; CDR3 DNA: TGTGCCAGCAGCTTATTCGCAGTACCTAATCAGCCCCAGCATTTT
J gene: TRBJ1-5; clone size: few; D gene: TRBD1; V gene: TRBV6-2/TRBV6-3; CDR3 protein: CASNPAWTGQYSNQPQHF; CDR3 DNA: TGTGCCAGCAACCCTGCCTGGACAGGACAATATAGCAATCAGCCCCAGCATTTT
J gene: TRBJ1-5; clone size: -; D gene: TRBD1; V gene: TRBV20-1; CDR3 protein: CSAPSRGTGPNQPQHF; CDR3 DNA: TGCAGTGCCCCTTCCCGGGGGACAGGGCCCAATCAGCCCCAGCATTTT
J gene: TRBJ2-5; clone size: -; D gene: TRBD2; V gene: TRBV6-5; CDR3 protein: CASRQGLLTGGHETQYF; CDR3 DNA: TGTGCCAGCAGGCAGGGGTTGTTGACGGGGGGGCACGAGACCCAGTACTTC
J gene: TRBJ2-1; clone size: few; D gene: -; V gene: TRBV6-2/TRBV6-3; CDR3 protein: CASSYSPPEQFF; CDR3 DNA: TGTGCCAGCAGTTACTCGCCGCCTGAGCAGTTCTTC
J gene: TRBJ1-6; clone size: few; D gene: -; V gene: TRBV7-8; CDR3 protein: CASSEAGGFNSPLHF; CDR3 DNA: TGTGCCAGCAGCGAAGCGGGAGGTTTTAATTCACCCCTCCACTTT
J gene: TRBJ1-1; clone size: few; D gene: -; V gene: TRBV6-1; CDR3 protein: CASSASLGAFF; CDR3 DNA: TGTGCCAGCAGTGCTAGCCTGGGAGCTTTCTTT
J gene: TRBJ1-5; clone size: few; D gene: TRBD1; V gene: TRBV19; CDR3 protein: CASSGTGANSNQPQHF; CDR3 DNA: TGTGCCAGTAGTGGGACAGGAGCAAATAGCAATCAGCCCCAGCATTTT
J gene: TRBJ1-6; clone size: -; D gene: -; V gene: TRBV19; CDR3 protein: CASKLETNHNSPLHF; CDR3 DNA: TGTGCCAGTAAGTTGGAGACAAACCATAATTCACCCCTCCACTTT
J gene: TRBJ1-6; clone size: few; D gene: TRBD1; V gene: TRBV7-9; CDR3 protein: CASSLPDRDNSPLHF; CDR3 DNA: TGTGCCAGCAGCTTGCCGGACAGGGATAATTCACCCCTCCACTTT
J gene: TRBJ1-1; clone size: -; D gene: -; V gene: TRBV12-5; CDR3 protein: CASQDVGLTEAFF; CDR3 DNA: TGTGCTAGTCAGGACGTGGGCTTAACTGAAGCTTTCTTT
J gene: TRBJ2-5; clone size: few; D gene: -; V gene: TRBV12-3/TRBV12-4; CDR3 protein: CASSFQTVQETQYF; CDR3 DNA: TGTGCCAGCAGTTTTCAGACGGTTCAAGAGACCCAGTACTTC
J gene: TRBJ1-5; clone size: -; D gene: -; V gene: TRBV12-3/TRBV12-4; CDR3 protein: CASSLGGTLGQPQHF; CDR3 DNA: TGTGCCAGCAGTTTAGGGGGTACCCTGGGTCAGCCCCAGCATTTT
J gene: TRBJ1-1; clone size: few; D gene: -; V gene: TRBV6-2/TRBV6-3; CDR3 protein: CAARSVLRETEAFF; CDR3 DNA: TGTGCCGCCCGATCGGTCCTACGAGAAACTGAAGCTTTCTTT